This T cell receptor beta chain was found in a study of early T cells in non-severe SARS-CoV-2 infection. The V end was cut by 0 bases, the J end by 7 bases, with 16 bases between. The CDR3 extends over 15 amino acids. From germline, CDR1 is SGHAT and CDR2 FQNNGV. This clonotype showed up many times. The library protocol tagged individual cDNA molecules with unique molecular identifiers. Using its own MiXCR run on the 5' RACE reads, TCRdb lists one record per CDR3 protein. The sample has roughly 30,000 distinct CDR3 sequences; approximately 4.2% are singletons. The chain recombines TRBV11-2 with TRBJ2-7; D is undetermined. The source material was whole blood. This TCR was recovered from an adult who was a healthcare worker with PCR-confirmed SARS-CoV-2 infection or an uninfected control (not recorded which). In DNA, the CDR3 is TGTGCCAGCAGCTTAGAAGGCACTTCCCCTGGGGAGCAGTACTTC. This codes for CASSLEGTSPGEQYF.